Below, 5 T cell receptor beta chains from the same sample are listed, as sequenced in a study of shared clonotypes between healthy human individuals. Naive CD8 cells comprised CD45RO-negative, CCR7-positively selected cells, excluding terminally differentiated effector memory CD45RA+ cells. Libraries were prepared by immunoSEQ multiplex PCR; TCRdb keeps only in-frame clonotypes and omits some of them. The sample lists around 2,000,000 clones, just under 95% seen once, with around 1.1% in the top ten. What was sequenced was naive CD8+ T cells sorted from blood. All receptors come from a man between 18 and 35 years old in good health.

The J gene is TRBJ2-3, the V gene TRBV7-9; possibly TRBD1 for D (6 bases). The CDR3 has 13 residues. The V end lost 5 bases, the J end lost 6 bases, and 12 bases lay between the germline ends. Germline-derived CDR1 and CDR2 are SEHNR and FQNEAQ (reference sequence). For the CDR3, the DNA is TGTGCCAGCAGCCTCAGGGGACCCGATACGCAGTATTTT. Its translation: CASSLRGPDTQYF.

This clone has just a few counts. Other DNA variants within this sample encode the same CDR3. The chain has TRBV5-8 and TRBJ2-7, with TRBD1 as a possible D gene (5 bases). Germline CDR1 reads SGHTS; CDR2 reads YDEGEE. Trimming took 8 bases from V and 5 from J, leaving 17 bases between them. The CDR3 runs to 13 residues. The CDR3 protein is CASGAWQGDEQYF. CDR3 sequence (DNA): TGTGCCAGTGGGGCTTGGCAGGGCGACGAGCAGTACTTC.

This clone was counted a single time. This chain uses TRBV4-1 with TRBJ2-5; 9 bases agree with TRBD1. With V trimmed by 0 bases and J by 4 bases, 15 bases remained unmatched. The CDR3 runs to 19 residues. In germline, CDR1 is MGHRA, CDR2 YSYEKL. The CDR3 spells CASSQEGAGQGMGRETQYF. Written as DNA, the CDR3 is TGCGCCAGCAGCCAAGAAGGAGCGGGACAGGGAATGGGGAGAGAGACCCAGTACTTC.

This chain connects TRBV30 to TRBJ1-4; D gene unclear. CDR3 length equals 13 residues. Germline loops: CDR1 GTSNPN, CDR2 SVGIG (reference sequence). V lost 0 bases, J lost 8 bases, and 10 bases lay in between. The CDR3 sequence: CAWSVLEGEKLFF. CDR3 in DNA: TGTGCCTGGAGTGTACTCGAGGGAGAAAAACTGTTTTTT.

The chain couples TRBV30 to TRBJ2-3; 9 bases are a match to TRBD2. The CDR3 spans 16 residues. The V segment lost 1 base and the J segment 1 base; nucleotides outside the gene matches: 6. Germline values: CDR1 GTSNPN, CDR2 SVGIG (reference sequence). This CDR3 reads CAWSGLAGLGTDTQYF. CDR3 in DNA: TGTGCCTGGAGTGGGCTAGCGGGACTGGGCACAGATACGCAGTATTTT.